A selection of T cell receptor beta chains follows, all from one sample in a study of T-cell reconstitution after alpha-beta-depleted transplantation in children. Via MiXCR, TCRdb re-called the PCR reads, giving one row per CDR3 protein. This sample yields over 200,000 distinct CDR3 sequences, of which 11% are seen a single time; 25% to 30% belongs to the top ten. The sample here was PBMCs, taken before TCRalphabeta/CD19-depleted stem cell transplant. These receptor sequences come from a child less than two years old with acute myeloid leukemia, due to receive a stem cell transplant. The CDR3 runs from the conserved cysteine through the conserved F or W. Each record gives: clone size, V gene, J gene, D gene, CDR3 protein, CDR3 DNA. A D gene is named only where the DNA matches it firmly. The size field is filled for only some rows; it gives once, few, many or a size class.

size: few
V: TRBV10-1
J: TRBJ2-3
D: TRBD1
CDR3: CASSESYGTDTDTQYF
DNA: TGCGCCAGCAGTGAGTCGTATGGGACAGACACAGATACGCAGTATTTT

size: many
V: TRBV28
J: TRBJ2-7
D: NA
CDR3: CASSLLRGPQYF
DNA: TGTGCCAGCAGTTTATTGAGAGGACCGCAGTACTTC

size: few
V: TRBV3-1
J: TRBJ1-5
D: NA
CDR3: CATSQGGALNQPQHF
DNA: TGTGCCACCAGCCAAGGGGGGGCCCTCAATCAGCCCCAGCATTTT

size: few
V: TRBV5-1
J: TRBJ2-5
D: NA
CDR3: CASSFEGLQETQYF
DNA: TGCGCCAGCAGCTTCGAGGGACTCCAAGAGACCCAGTACTTC

size: many
V: TRBV12-3/TRBV12-4
J: TRBJ2-7
D: TRBD1
CDR3: CASSLKQGADEQYF
DNA: TGTGCCAGCAGCCTGAAACAGGGGGCAGACGAGCAGTACTTC

size: few
V: TRBV11-3
J: TRBJ2-2
D: NA
CDR3: CASSTAGRELFF
DNA: TGTGCCAGCAGCACAGCTGGACGGGAGCTGTTTTTT

size: NA
V: TRBV10-1
J: TRBJ2-1
D: TRBD2
CDR3: CASSEPSTLTSLRRDEQFF
DNA: TGCGCCAGCAGTGAGCCTTCCACGTTGACTAGCCTCCGGAGGGATGAGCAGTTCTTC

size: many
V: TRBV5-1
J: TRBJ1-4
D: NA
CDR3: CASSFGGREKLFF
DNA: TGCGCCAGCAGCTTCGGGGGGCGAGAAAAACTGTTTTTT

size: many
V: TRBV6-1
J: TRBJ1-5
D: NA
CDR3: CASSGVQPQHF
DNA: TGTGCCTCATCAGGGGTTCAGCCCCAGCATTTT

size: many
V: TRBV7-2
J: TRBJ2-3
D: NA
CDR3: CASSQGASGIDTQYF
DNA: TGTGCCAGCAGCCAGGGGGCTAGCGGGATAGATACGCAGTATTTT

size: many
V: TRBV18
J: TRBJ1-1
D: NA
CDR3: CASSPVGPNTEAFF
DNA: TGTGCCAGCTCACCAGTCGGCCCTAACACTGAAGCTTTCTTT

size: many
V: TRBV5-1
J: TRBJ1-5
D: NA
CDR3: CASKEDSSNQPQHF
DNA: TGCGCCAGCAAGGAGGACAGTAGCAATCAGCCCCAGCATTTT

size: many
V: TRBV10-3
J: TRBJ2-2
D: NA
CDR3: CAISGDGPTGELFF
DNA: TGTGCCATCAGTGGGGACGGACCCACCGGGGAGCTGTTTTTT

size: many
V: TRBV11-2
J: TRBJ2-7
D: TRBD2
CDR3: CASSPNVGLAGYEQYF
DNA: TGTGCCAGCAGCCCGAATGTGGGACTAGCGGGTTACGAGCAGTACTTC

size: few
V: TRBV5-3
J: TRBJ1-1
D: NA
CDR3: CARSLDRLNTEAFF
DNA: TGTGCCAGAAGCTTGGACAGGTTGAACACTGAAGCTTTCTTT

size: many
V: TRBV20-1
J: TRBJ1-1
D: NA
CDR3: CSARGDGGYTEAFF
DNA: TGCAGTGCTAGAGGGGACGGGGGATACACTGAAGCTTTCTTT

size: few
V: TRBV20-1
J: TRBJ2-3
D: TRBD2
CDR3: CSASGGLAGQDTQYF
DNA: TGCAGTGCTAGTGGAGGACTAGCGGGACAGGATACGCAGTATTTT

size: many
V: TRBV4-2
J: TRBJ1-1
D: TRBD1
CDR3: CASSQVGQGAMNTEAFF
DNA: TGTGCCAGCAGCCAAGTAGGACAGGGGGCCATGAACACTGAAGCTTTCTTT

size: many
V: TRBV20-1
J: TRBJ2-3
D: TRBD1
CDR3: CSASDRGQSTDTQYF
DNA: TGCAGTGCTAGTGACAGGGGGCAAAGCACAGATACGCAGTATTTT

size: many
V: TRBV6-5
J: TRBJ1-2
D: NA
CDR3: CASTPGGSYGYTF
DNA: TGTGCCAGCACCCCGGGGGGGAGCTATGGCTACACCTTC

size: many
V: TRBV14
J: TRBJ2-5
D: TRBD2
CDR3: CASSQGPSGYTSETQYF
DNA: TGTGCCAGCAGCCAAGGTCCTAGCGGGTATACCTCGGAGACCCAGTACTTC

size: NA
V: TRBV2
J: TRBJ1-2
D: NA
CDR3: CASSEGNIKRQATNYGYTF
DNA: TGTGCCAGCAGTGAAGGGAATATAAAAAGACAGGCGACTAACTATGGCTACACCTTC

size: many
V: TRBV12-3/TRBV12-4
J: TRBJ2-1
D: TRBD2
CDR3: CASRGLAGGNNEQFF
DNA: TGTGCCAGCCGGGGCTTAGCGGGAGGGAACAATGAGCAGTTCTTC

size: many
V: TRBV10-3
J: TRBJ1-5
D: NA
CDR3: CAISLGVSNQPQHF
DNA: TGTGCCATCAGTCTAGGGGTTAGCAATCAGCCCCAGCATTTT

size: few
V: TRBV20-1
J: TRBJ2-5
D: NA
CDR3: CSARPKYQETQYF
DNA: TGCAGTGCAAGACCTAAGTACCAAGAGACCCAGTACTTC

size: many
V: TRBV27
J: TRBJ2-7
D: NA
CDR3: CASSWGKQYF
DNA: TGTGCCAGCAGTTGGGGGAAGCAGTACTTC

size: many
V: TRBV5-1
J: TRBJ2-7
D: NA
CDR3: CASSPETDSTNEQYF
DNA: TGCGCCAGCAGCCCGGAGACGGACAGTACCAACGAGCAGTACTTC

size: many
V: TRBV7-2
J: TRBJ1-4
D: TRBD1
CDR3: CASSSRTGGITNEKLFF
DNA: TGTGCCAGCAGCTCCCGGACAGGGGGCATCACTAATGAAAAACTGTTTTTT

size: many
V: TRBV25-1
J: TRBJ2-7
D: TRBD2
CDR3: CASSLDSSPLAGGPGEQYF
DNA: TGTGCCAGCAGCCTTGACAGTTCTCCACTAGCGGGAGGGCCGGGCGAGCAGTACTTC

size: many
V: TRBV12-3/TRBV12-4
J: TRBJ1-4
D: NA
CDR3: CASSFVATNEKLFF
DNA: TGTGCCAGCAGTTTCGTTGCAACTAATGAAAAACTGTTTTTT

size: many
V: TRBV5-1
J: TRBJ2-7
D: TRBD2
CDR3: CASSTGTSLYEQYF
DNA: TGCGCCAGCAGCACCGGGACTAGCCTCTACGAGCAGTACTTC

size: many
V: TRBV28
J: TRBJ2-2
D: TRBD2
CDR3: CASSFVIAGKWNTGELFF
DNA: TGTGCCAGCAGTTTCGTGATAGCGGGAAAATGGAACACCGGGGAGCTGTTTTTT

size: NA
V: TRBV20-1
J: TRBJ2-1
D: TRBD2
CDR3: CCARGGVAGPSYNEQFF
DNA: TGCTGTGCTAGAGGGGGGGTAGCGGGGCCCTCCTACAATGAGCAGTTCTTC

size: many
V: TRBV5-1
J: TRBJ2-3
D: NA
CDR3: CASTLIGGSTDTQYF
DNA: TGCGCCAGCACGTTGATAGGGGGGAGCACAGATACGCAGTATTTT

size: many
V: TRBV28
J: TRBJ1-1
D: TRBD1
CDR3: CASSNHRGTEAFF
DNA: TGTGCCAGCAGTAATCACAGGGGCACTGAAGCTTTCTTT

size: many
V: TRBV7-9
J: TRBJ1-1
D: NA
CDR3: CASSLGGDPWSTEAFF
DNA: TGTGCCAGCAGCTTAGGGGGAGACCCCTGGAGCACTGAAGCTTTCTTT

size: many
V: TRBV5-1
J: TRBJ2-1
D: NA
CDR3: CASSLSTGNEQFF
DNA: TGCGCCAGCAGCTTGTCCACGGGCAATGAGCAGTTCTTC